The 13 T cell receptor beta chains given below trace back to one sample, sequenced in a study of T-cell reconstitution after alpha-beta-depleted transplantation in children. The library targeted TCRbeta and was prepared with unique molecular identifiers. Via MiXCR, TCRdb re-called the PCR reads, giving one row per CDR3 protein. The data contain over 200,000 distinct CDR3 sequences, roughly 10% of them singletons. The source was PBMCs, collected before TCRalphabeta/CD19-depleted stem cell transplant. These receptors all stem from a child under two years old with acute myeloid leukemia, due to receive a stem cell transplant.

Many counts were recorded for this clonotype. The V gene is TRBV10-3, the J gene TRBJ2-7, with D possibly matching TRBD2 (6 bases). V lost 3 bases and J lost 0, with 15 bases in between. Germline V gives CDR1 ENHRY, CDR2 SYGVKD. This CDR3 region has 16 residues. CDR3 DNA sequence: TGTGCCATCAGTGACCGCCCGCGGGAATTCTCCTACGAGCAGTACTTC. Encoded protein: CAISDRPREFSYEQYF.

A few counts support this clonotype. The chain links TRBV7-9 to TRBJ2-3; perhaps TRBD2 as D (6 bases). The length of the CDR3 is 14 residues. CDR1 SEHNR and CDR2 FQNEAQ come from the germline V gene (reference sequence). V shed 4 bases and J shed 0 bases, with 8 bases lying between them. This CDR3 reads CASSYRGSTDTQYF. The CDR3 DNA reads as TGTGCCAGCAGCTACCGGGGGAGCACAGATACGCAGTATTTT.

This clonotype has ten or more counts. V gene TRBV28 combines with J gene TRBJ2-7; 11 bases match TRBD2. The junction had 13 bases not matched to a gene; V was cut back by 6 bases and J by 3 bases. CDR1 is MDHEN, CDR2 SYDVKM, per germline. The CDR3 has 17 residues. The CDR3 region has the DNA TGTGCCAGCAGCTCCGTATTATCCGGGACTAGCGGCTACGAGCAGTACTTC. This codes for CASSSVLSGTSGYEQYF.

This clonotype occurred many times. J is TRBJ2-2 and V is TRBV20-1; 11 bases are a match to TRBD1. V was clipped by 0 bases and J by 6 bases; unmatched bases: 9. The CDR3 has 17 amino acids. Germline V lookup: CDR1 DFQATT, CDR2 SNEGSKA (reference sequence). DNA of the CDR3: TGCAGTGCTAGAGATCCCGGACAGGGGGCGTACGCCGGGGAGCTGTTTTTT. Its translation: CSARDPGQGAYAGELFF.

The J gene is TRBJ2-1, the V gene TRBV28; 7 positions match TRBD2. Germline values: CDR1 MDHEN, CDR2 SYDVKM. This CDR3 contains 16 residues. The V segment lost 3 bases and the J segment 4 bases; nucleotides outside the gene matches: 9. The CDR3 sequence is CASSFGTGTIYNEQFF. The CDR3 DNA is TGTGCCAGCAGTTTTGGGACCGGGACTATTTACAATGAGCAGTTCTTC.

At least ten counts were recorded for this clonotype. CDR3 residues: CASSSYRSYGYTF. DNA of the CDR3: TGTGCCAGCAGCTCATACAGGAGCTATGGCTACACCTTC. This sequence joins TRBV7-2 and TRBJ1-2; a possible D gene is TRBD1 (5 bases). Trimming shortened V by 4 bases and J by 4 bases, and 10 bases separated the two germline ends. The CDR3 covers 13 residues. Per the germline V gene, CDR1 is SGHTA and CDR2 is FQGNSA. The complete variable domain, with remaining parts taken from reference TRBV7-2 and TRBJ1-2, reads GAGVSQSPSNKVTEKGKDVELRCDPISGHTALYWYRQSLGQGLEFLIYFQGNSAPDKSGLPSDRFSAERTGGSVSTLTIQRTQQEDSAVYLCASSSYRSYGYTFGSGTRLTVV.

This clonotype has a count of ten or more. The V and J genes are TRBV6-5 and TRBJ2-7; the match to TRBD1 covers 7 bases. J was trimmed by 4 bases and V by 6 bases; bases with no gene match: 9. The germline gives CDR1 MNHEY, CDR2 SVGAGI. This CDR3 has 14 amino acids. The CDR3 region has the DNA TGTGCCAGCAGCCTTGGACAGGTCCTATACGAGCAGTACTTC. As protein: CASSLGQVLYEQYF.

There are many counts of this clonotype. The genes are TRBV28 and TRBJ1-6; the match to TRBD1 covers 9 bases. CDR1 and CDR2 (germline): MDHEN, SYDVKM. This CDR3 is built from 15 residues. With V trimmed by 6 bases and J by 8 bases, 8 bases remained unmatched. CDR3 DNA: TGTGCCAGCAGCCCAGGACAGGGGTTGTATTCACCCCTCCACTTT. It codes for CASSPGQGLYSPLHF.

This clonotype was found a few times. The chain has TRBV18 and TRBJ2-3; a weak D match, TRBD2 (5 bases). Deletions cut 4 bases from V and 6 bases from J, with 11 bases between. The CDR3 is made up of 13 amino acids. Looked up from germline, CDR1 is KGHSH and CDR2 is LQKENI. The CDR3 here is CASSRTREDTQYF. DNA for the CDR3: TGTGCCAGCTCACGAACTAGGGAGGATACGCAGTATTTT.

This clonotype was observed at least ten times. The V gene is TRBV5-1, the J gene TRBJ2-1; possible D gene TRBD1, 5 bases. The CDR3 sequence is 16 residues long. V was trimmed by 6 bases and J by 2 bases, leaving 18 bases between them. From germline, CDR1 is SGHRS and CDR2 YFSETQ. The DNA of the CDR3 is TGCGCCAGCAAGACAGCTGGAGCATCCGCCTACAATGAGCAGTTCTTC. It codes for CASKTAGASAYNEQFF.

This clonotype has at least ten counts. The CDR3 region is CASSPQDLETQYF. CDR3 bases: TGTGCCAGCTCACCACAAGATTTGGAGACCCAGTACTTC. This chain connects TRBV18 to TRBJ2-5; D gene unclear. This CDR3 comprises 13 residues. The germline V and J ends were trimmed by 1 base and 5 bases, with 8 bases remaining between them. Germline CDR1 and CDR2: KGHSH and LQKENI.

This clonotype was picked up many times. The chain couples TRBV5-8 to TRBJ2-2; no firm D call. Per germline, CDR1 SGHTS and CDR2 YDEGEE. Trimming stripped 4 bases from V and 3 bases from J, with 10 bases between. The CDR3 sequence is 14 residues long. DNA for the CDR3: TGTGCCAGCAGCCCTCGGATGTACACCGGGGAGCTGTTTTTT. Its translation: CASSPRMYTGELFF.

Written as DNA, the CDR3 is TGTGCCAGCAGCCGAATTTCTACCTACGAGCAGTACTTC. Translated: CASSRISTYEQYF. The chain is built from TRBV5-5 and TRBJ2-7; D remains ambiguous. Trimming removed 4 bases at V and 2 bases at J, with 10 bases between. Germline CDR1 SGHKS, CDR2 YYEKEE (reference sequence). The length of the CDR3 is 13 residues.